These 2 T cell receptor beta chains came from one sample sequenced in a study of regulatory T cells in long-lasting Graves disease. Noted time point: newly diagnosed GD, antithyroid drugs for less than 3 months. Isolated PBMC RNA provided the starting material for the TCR library. Assembly of TCR beta libraries relied on iRepertoire HTBI primers together with Arm-PCR of CDR3 regions. TCRdb used MiXCR to reprocess the multiplex PCR reads, holding one entry per CDR3 protein. The sample consists of 450,000 to 650,000 distinct CDR3 sequences, 15% to 20% of them appearing once. Separately, the same data were catalogued under a study of T cells in Graves' hyperthyroidism and ophthalmopathy.

Material: peripheral blood mononuclear cells (PBMCs), obtained at new diagnosis, from a patient treated with antithyroid drugs. Every receptor here comes from a woman aged 35 to 59 with Graves disease.

This clonotype occurred many times. V is TRBV6-1 and J is TRBJ2-7; no firm D call. The germline V and J ends were trimmed by 6 bases and 0 bases, with 12 bases remaining between them. Germline CDR1 MNHNS, CDR2 SASEGT. The CDR3 consists of 14 residues. Written as DNA, the CDR3 is TGTGCCAGCAGGACCGCAGGCATCTCCTACGAGCAGTACTTC. It translates to CASRTAGISYEQYF.

At least ten counts were recorded for this clonotype. V usage is TRBV7-2 and J usage is TRBJ1-2, with unresolved D. The CDR3 length is 13 residues. Germline values: CDR1 SGHTA, CDR2 FQGNSA. The V end lost 6 bases, the J end lost 6 bases, and 14 bases lay between the germline ends. As DNA, the CDR3 is TGTGCCAGCAGATTGGGCCTTGGTGATGGCTACACCTTC. Amino acid sequence: CASRLGLGDGYTF.